The 20 T cell receptor beta chains below come from one sample, sequenced in a study of blood T cell repertoires in COVID-19. Libraries were prepared by immunoSEQ multiplex PCR; TCRdb keeps only in-frame clonotypes and omits some of them. Of almost 250,000 clones in the sample, 75% to 90% are singletons; the top ten hold over 4%. The sample taken for sequencing was PBMCs or T cells enriched from blood (not recorded which). These receptors were collected from a woman between 25 and 40 years old who had recovered from COVID-19.

The rearrangement links TRBV6-1 to TRBJ1-2; tentatively, D is TRBD1 (6 bases). Germline-derived CDR1 and CDR2 are MNHNS and SASEGT. The CDR3 consists of 14 residues. The ends were cut back, 2 bases at V and 10 bases at J, with 17 bases in the middle. CDR3 nucleotide sequence: TGTGCCAGCAGTGAATCGGACAGATTCGCCTTCTACACCTTC. Translated, it gives CASSESDRFAFYTF.

The chain is built from TRBV2 and TRBJ1-2; possibly TRBD1 for D (5 bases). Looked up from germline, CDR1 is SNHLY and CDR2 is FYNNEI. The CDR3 extends over 14 amino acids. V shed 7 bases and J shed 0 bases, with 12 bases lying between them. CDR3 nucleotide sequence: TGTGCCAGCATTTTAACACAGGCTAACTATGGCTACACCTTC. Amino acids: CASILTQANYGYTF.

CDR3 coding DNA: TGTGCCAGCTCCTCTAGGACTAGCGGGCGACACGAGCAGTACTTC. Protein product: CASSSRTSGRHEQYF. The chain joins TRBV28 to TRBJ2-7, with TRBD2 matching over 11 bases. Germline V gene data show CDR1 as MDHEN and CDR2 as SYDVKM. Trimming removed 8 bases from V and 5 bases from J; junction bases left unmatched: 11. CDR3 size: 15 residues.

The J gene is TRBJ2-7, the V gene TRBV5-4; 8 positions agree with TRBD1. CDR1 SGHNT and CDR2 YYREEE come from the germline V gene (reference sequence). With V trimmed by 3 bases and J by 6 bases, 8 bases remained unmatched. This CDR3 has 14 amino acids. Here the CDR3 DNA reads TGTGCCAGCAGCTCTGGACAGGGTATCTCCGAGCAGTACTTC. Its protein is CASSSGQGISEQYF.

The V call is TRBV15, the J call TRBJ1-1; possible D gene TRBD1, 6 bases. Trimming removed 7 bases at V and 5 bases at J, with 14 bases between. Germline CDR1 is LNHNV and CDR2 is YYDKDF (reference sequence). The length of the CDR3 is 13 residues. The CDR3 is CATTPGGRTEAFF. The CDR3 nucleotides read TGTGCCACCACCCCCGGGGGGCGGACTGAAGCTTTCTTT.

This sequence joins TRBV7-8 and TRBJ1-5; D remains ambiguous. Germline V CDR1 and CDR2: SGHVS, FQNEAQ. Trimming took off 1 base at V and 1 base at J, with 8 bases between the two ends. The CDR3 runs 15 residues. CDR3 bases: TGTGCCAGCAGCTTAGTACGCACAAGCAATCAGCCCCAGCATTTT. It is translated as CASSLVRTSNQPQHF.

This clone has only one observation. CDR3 residues: CASSLVEVSYEQYF. The CDR3 DNA sequence: TGTGCCAGCAGCTTAGTCGAGGTGTCCTACGAGCAGTACTTC. The rearrangement joins TRBV7-2 to TRBJ2-7; D is unresolved. The CDR3 spans 14 residues. V was shortened by 1 base and J by 1 base, with 8 bases between the two germline ends. The germline gives CDR1 SGHTA, CDR2 FQGNSA.

V is TRBV7-2 and J is TRBJ2-7, with D hard to call. The CDR3 runs to 11 residues. The germline CDR1 and CDR2 sequences are SGHTA and FQGNSA. V was trimmed by 6 bases and J by 3 bases, leaving 6 bases between them. DNA for the CDR3: TGTGCCAGCAGATTTAACTACGAGCAGTACTTC. Its translation: CASRFNYEQYF.

This chain connects TRBV7-2 to TRBJ1-5; 7 nucleotides agree with TRBD1. Per the germline V gene, CDR1 is SGHTA and CDR2 is FQGNSA. The CDR3 runs 13 residues. The V segment lost 8 bases and the J segment 6 bases; nucleotides outside the gene matches: 7. The CDR3 spells CASATGVGQPQHF. The CDR3 nucleotides read TGTGCCAGCGCCACAGGGGTAGGTCAGCCCCAGCATTTT.

This chain joins TRBV3-1 (or the pseudogene TRBV3-2) and TRBJ1-1, with 7 bases lining up with TRBD1. This CDR3 region has 14 residues. CDR1 LGHDT and CDR2 YNNKEL come from the germline V gene (reference sequence). Trimming removed 3 bases from V and 4 bases from J; junction bases left unmatched: 5. The CDR3 DNA sequence: TGTGCCAGCAGCCAGCGGGACAGCGGCACTGAAGCTTTCTTT. As protein: CASSQRDSGTEAFF.

Only one count was recorded for this clone. The chain is built from TRBV9 and TRBJ2-2, with 8 bases identical to TRBD1. The CDR3 has 17 amino acids. With 3 bases clipped from V and 1 base from J, the junction kept 8 bases outside the gene matches. CDR1 is SGDLS and CDR2 is YYNGEE in the germline V gene. CDR3 loop: CASSGDRGPLNTGELFF. CDR3 sequence (DNA): TGTGCCAGCAGCGGAGACAGGGGCCCTTTGAACACCGGGGAGCTGTTTTTT.

This chain joins TRBV19 and TRBJ1-5; 7 bases align to TRBD1. Germline V gives CDR1 LNHDA, CDR2 SQIVND (reference sequence). The junction had 12 bases not matched to a gene; V was cut back by 9 bases and J by 1 base. The CDR3 is 16 amino acids. For the CDR3, the DNA is TGTGCCAGCAGTCCCCTACAGGGGCAAAGCAATCAGCCCCAGCATTTT. Translating it yields CASSPLQGQSNQPQHF.

Concerning this clone itself: A junction boundary mismatches the germline segment, possibly from a read error. The rearrangement uses TRBV20-1 and TRBJ2-7; TRBD1 matches 7 bases. The CDR3 spans 11 residues. CDR1 and CDR2 from the germline V gene are DFQATT and SNEGSKA (reference sequence). The CDR3 protein is CSARDRDEQYF. The CDR3, as DNA: TGCAGTGCCAGAGACAGGGACGAGCAGTACTTC.

This chain connects TRBV9 to TRBJ2-2; D may be TRBD2 (6 bases). The V end was cut by 4 bases, the J end by 6 bases, with 16 bases between. In germline, CDR1 is SGDLS, CDR2 YYNGEE. The CDR3 length is 15 residues. This chain's CDR3 is CASSPRTTVAGELFF. In DNA form, the CDR3 reads TGTGCCAGCAGCCCACGGACTACAGTAGCCGGGGAGCTGTTTTTT. The full variable domain, with the rest looked up from reference TRBV9 and TRBJ2-2, is DSGVTQTPKHLITATGQRVTLRCSPRSGDLSVYWYQQSLDQGLQFLIQYYNGEERAKGNILERFSAQQFPDLHSELNLSSLELGDSALYFCASSPRTTVAGELFFGEGSRLTVL.

This rearrangement joins TRBV24-1 to TRBJ2-7, with a possible D match to TRBD1 (5 bases). The germline CDR1 and CDR2 sequences are KGHDR and SFDVKD. The CDR3 is 13 residues long. The V end was cut by 5 bases, the J end by 4 bases, with 11 bases between. In nucleotides, the CDR3 is TGTGCCACCAGTGCCGTGGACACTTACGAGCAGTACTTC. Its translation is CATSAVDTYEQYF.

This chain joins TRBV9 and TRBJ1-2; 7 positions match TRBD1. In germline, CDR1 is SGDLS, CDR2 YYNGEE. With 3 bases clipped from V and 7 bases from J, the junction kept 9 bases outside the gene matches. The CDR3 consists of 14 residues. CDR3 residues: CASSARQGWGGYTF. DNA for the CDR3: TGTGCCAGCAGCGCCCGACAGGGCTGGGGTGGCTACACCTTC.

The genes are TRBV4-3 and TRBJ1-3; D is perhaps TRBD1 (6 bases). V was pared by 1 base and J by 0 bases, with 13 bases between. CDR1 is LGHNA and CDR2 is YSLEER in the germline V gene. The CDR3 sequence is 17 residues long. This chain's CDR3 is CASSQAAQGNSGNTIYF. CDR3 coding DNA: TGCGCCAGCAGCCAAGCCGCTCAGGGGAACTCTGGAAACACCATATATTTT.

The chain employs TRBV28 and TRBJ2-1; TRBD2 matches at 9 bases. V lost 9 bases, J lost 5 bases, and 8 bases stayed unmatched. This CDR3 region has 14 residues. The germline V gene has CDR1 MDHEN and CDR2 SYDVKM. The CDR3 DNA reads as TGTGCCAGTCGCGGGGGGGGTAACAACAATGAGCAGTTCTTC. Translating it yields CASRGGGNNNEQFF.

This rearrangement joins TRBV16 to TRBJ2-1; D remains ambiguous. The V gene lost 3 bases and the J gene lost 9 bases, with 15 bases spanning the gap. The CDR3 loop spans 14 amino acids. Per the germline V gene, CDR1 is KGHSY and CDR2 is FQNENV. The CDR3 coding sequence is TGTGCCAGCAGCCACAATATGGCGGAGAGTGAGCAGTTCTTC. This gives the protein CASSHNMAESEQFF.

The chain uses TRBV5-4 and TRBJ2-1, with TRBD2 identical over 9 bases. V shed 4 bases, J shed 5 bases, and the junction held 10 bases outside the gene matches. The CDR3 is 16 amino acids. Germline-derived CDR1 and CDR2 are SGHNT and YYREEE (reference sequence). DNA of the CDR3: TGTGCCAGCAGCCCACGTAGGACTAGCGCAAACAATGAGCAGTTCTTC. The encoded protein is CASSPRRTSANNEQFF.